The 12 T cell receptor beta chains in this list originate from one sample, sequenced in a study of T-cell memory formation after mild COVID-19. TCRdb called the 5' RACE reads again in MiXCR, with one record for every CDR3 protein. The repertoire holds around 110,000 distinct CDR3 sequences, under 15% seen once, with about 39% in the top ten. Sequenced: PBMCs or a T cell subset sorted from them (not recorded which). Every receptor here comes from a young man who had mild COVID-19 (a few samples of this study predate the infection). Cell type and time point are not known.

The rearrangement joins TRBV21-1 to TRBJ2-5; whether TRBD1, the table's D call, matches the DNA was not checked. TRBV21-1 is deemed a pseudogene. The CDR3 length is 14 residues. The CDR3 bases are TGTGCCAGCAGCGCCGACCACAGGGGGGAGACCCAGTACTTC. Translating gives CASSADHRGETQYF.

The chain combines TRBV28 with TRBJ1-2; D is perhaps TRBD1 (6 bases). The CDR3 spans 14 residues. Germline lookup yields CDR1 MDHEN and CDR2 SYDVKM. Trimming pared 3 bases from V and 3 bases from J, leaving 11 bases between. The CDR3 protein is CASSFFGGDYGYTF. CDR3 bases: TGTGCCAGCAGTTTTTTCGGGGGCGACTATGGCTACACCTTC.

The chain carries TRBV6-6 and TRBJ2-3; maybe TRBD2 (5 bases). There are 14 residues in the CDR3. The germline V gene encodes CDR1 MNHNY and CDR2 SVGAGI (reference sequence). Trimming shortened V by 0 bases and J by 4 bases, and 8 bases separated the two germline ends. The CDR3 loop reads CASSYSTEADTQYF. The CDR3 DNA reads TGTGCCAGCAGTTACTCGACGGAGGCAGATACGCAGTATTTT.

The CDR3 region has the DNA TGTGCCAGCAGTCCTTTGGGCCTCGGGAACTATGGCTACACCTTC. Protein sequence: CASSPLGLGNYGYTF. The chain recombines TRBV12-3 or TRBV12-4 with TRBJ1-2; D unresolved. The V gene lost 5 bases and the J gene lost 2 bases, with 15 bases spanning the gap. The CDR3 is 15 amino acids.

A few counts support this clonotype. CDR3 loop: CASSPDRGRFIYGYTF. DNA of the CDR3: TGTGCCAGCAGCCCCGACAGGGGAAGGTTTATCTATGGCTACACCTTC. The chain carries TRBV5-6 and TRBJ1-2, with TRBD1 matching over 8 bases. Looked up from germline, CDR1 is SGHDT and CDR2 is YYEEEE. The CDR3 extends over 16 amino acids. With 4 bases clipped from V and 4 bases from J, the junction kept 12 bases outside the gene matches.

The rearrangement joins TRBV3-1 to TRBJ2-4; tentative D call: TRBD1 (6 bases). CDR3 length: 16 amino acids. The V end lost 2 bases, the J end lost 7 bases, and 18 bases lay between the germline ends. Germline lookup yields CDR1 LGHDT and CDR2 YNNKEL (reference sequence). DNA for the CDR3: TGTGCCAGCAGCCAAAAGGAGACAGGTTTATTCAACATTCAGTACTTC. This translates into CASSQKETGLFNIQYF.

This chain uses TRBV7-3 with TRBJ2-2; D is perhaps TRBD2 (5 bases). CDR1 is SGHTA and CDR2 is FQGTGA in the germline V gene. Trimming cost V 2 bases and J 3 bases, with 10 bases left between them. The CDR3 loop spans 15 amino acids. The CDR3 nucleotides read TGTGCCAGCAGCTTAGGACTGTCGGACACCGGGGAGCTGTTTTTT. The encoded protein is CASSLGLSDTGELFF. Together with reference TRBV7-3 and TRBJ2-2, the CDR3 gives the full variable domain: GAGVSQTPSNKVTEKGKYVELRCDPISGHTALYWYRQSLGQGPEFLIYFQGTGAADDSGLPNDRFFAVRPEGSVSTLKIQRTERGDSAVYLCASSLGLSDTGELFFGEGSRLTVL.

V gene TRBV7-2 combines with J gene TRBJ1-1, with 8 bases identical to TRBD1. V shed 1 base and J 0 bases; nucleotides not matched to a gene: 4. The V gene's germline CDR1 is SGHTA and CDR2 FQGNSA. This CDR3 has 16 residues. CDR3 bases: TGTGCCAGCAGCTTAGTGGCAGGGGGCTTGAACACTGAAGCTTTCTTT. It encodes CASSLVAGGLNTEAFF.

This clonotype was picked up many times. This sequence joins TRBV28 and TRBJ2-3; 9 bases map to TRBD2. This CDR3 is built from 16 residues. Germline lookup yields CDR1 MDHEN and CDR2 SYDVKM. The ends lost 1 base at V and 0 bases at J; junction bases unmatched: 2. The DNA for the CDR3 is TGTGCCAGCAGTTTATCCCTAGCGGGGAGCACAGATACGCAGTATTTT. Translation: CASSLSLAGSTDTQYF.

This clonotype was observed a few times. V gene TRBV13 combines with J gene TRBJ1-6, with a weak D call TRBD1 (5 bases). Germline V gene sequence: CDR1 PRHDT, CDR2 FYEKMQ (reference sequence). Trimming pared 7 bases from V and 9 bases from J, leaving 22 bases between. The CDR3 consists of 16 residues. The CDR3 region has the DNA TGTGCCAGCACCCAGGGAGGGATGATCATTAGTTCACCCCTCCACTTT. Translating it yields CASTQGGMIISSPLHF. The variable domain in full, with the rest retrieved from reference TRBV13 and TRBJ1-6, is AAGVIQSPRHLIKEKRETATLKCYPIPRHDTVYWYQQGPGQDPQFLISFYEKMQSDKGSIPDRFSAQQFSDYHSELNMSSLELGDSALYFCASTQGGMIISSPLHFGNGTRLTVT.

The chain links TRBV4-1 to TRBJ1-1; tentative D call: TRBD1 (6 bases). V shed 1 base and J shed 4 bases, with 19 bases lying between them. Per germline, CDR1 MGHRA and CDR2 YSYEKL. The CDR3 consists of 17 residues. The DNA of the CDR3 is TGCGCCAGCAGCCAAGGCGGGGGCGGCCCTCTGGGCACTGAAGCTTTCTTT. Amino acids: CASSQGGGGPLGTEAFF.

The sample holds a few counts of this clonotype. The rearrangement links TRBV29-1 to TRBJ2-7; weak D call: TRBD1 (6 bases). The germline V and J ends were trimmed by 7 bases and 2 bases, with 24 bases remaining between them. The CDR3 runs to 16 residues. Germline V gives CDR1 SQVTM, CDR2 ANQGSEA. This CDR3 reads CSAAHRLRGIPYEQYF. The CDR3 DNA is TGCAGCGCCGCACACAGATTAAGGGGGATCCCCTACGAGCAGTACTTC.